The rows below give T cell receptor beta chains drawn from one sample of a study of T cell clonotyping in hematopoietic cell transplantation. The data were produced by immunoSEQ multiplex PCR, yet TCRdb's version contains in-frame clones alone and is incomplete. The table has 15,000 to 20,000 clones, more than 70% seen once; the top ten hold roughly 4.2%. This specimen was PBMCs, taken 100 days after allogeneic stem cell transplant. The receptors were sampled from a male patient between 55 and 70 years old who had an allogeneic stem cell transplant from a related donor, so the T cells may come from the graft donor. Some clones in this sample may be carry-over from other donors' samples. The CDR3 runs from the conserved cysteine through the conserved F or W. Each record gives: J gene, V gene, D gene, clone size, CDR3 DNA, CDR3 protein. The D gene is left open where the match is weak. The size entry is marked missing in some rows and otherwise reads once, few, many or a size class.

j_call: TRBJ1-1
v_call: TRBV4-3
d_call: .
clone_size: .
cdr3_nt: TGCGCCAGCAGCCAAGATTGGGGTTCTGAAGCTTTCTTT
cdr3_aa: CASSQDWGSEAFF

j_call: TRBJ1-2
v_call: TRBV7-9
d_call: .
clone_size: .
cdr3_nt: TGTGCCAGCAGCTTAGGAGGTGGCTACACCTTC
cdr3_aa: CASSLGGGYTF

j_call: TRBJ1-5
v_call: TRBV5-6
d_call: TRBD1
clone_size: .
cdr3_nt: TGTGCCAGCAGCTTGGCGGACAGGCCAAATCAGCCCCAGCATTTT
cdr3_aa: CASSLADRPNQPQHF

j_call: TRBJ1-1
v_call: TRBV7-9
d_call: TRBD1
clone_size: few
cdr3_nt: TGTGCCAGCAGCTTAGAAGACAGGGGAGCTTTCTTT
cdr3_aa: CASSLEDRGAFF

j_call: TRBJ2-5
v_call: TRBV7-2
d_call: .
clone_size: .
cdr3_nt: TGTGCCAGCAGCTCAGACTGGCGAGAGACCCAGTACTTC
cdr3_aa: CASSSDWRETQYF

j_call: TRBJ1-2
v_call: TRBV5-1
d_call: TRBD1
clone_size: .
cdr3_nt: TGCGCCAGCAGCTTGGAGGTCAGGGGGCAGAGTGGCTACACCTTC
cdr3_aa: CASSLEVRGQSGYTF

j_call: TRBJ2-1
v_call: TRBV20-1
d_call: .
clone_size: .
cdr3_nt: TGCAGTGCTAGTAACGTCAATGAGCAGTTCTTC
cdr3_aa: CSASNVNEQFF

j_call: TRBJ1-1
v_call: TRBV30
d_call: .
clone_size: .
cdr3_nt: TGTGCCTGGACTACCGGGGCCATAGATCGAGCTTTCTTT
cdr3_aa: CAWTTGAIDRAFF

j_call: TRBJ2-5
v_call: TRBV27
d_call: TRBD1
clone_size: .
cdr3_nt: TGTGCCAGCAGTTACCGGGACAGGGGCAGAGAGACCCAGTACTTC
cdr3_aa: CASSYRDRGRETQYF

j_call: TRBJ2-7
v_call: TRBV10-3
d_call: TRBD1
clone_size: .
cdr3_nt: TGTGCCATCAGCGGACAGGGGTCGATCTACGAGCAGTACTTC
cdr3_aa: CAISGQGSIYEQYF

j_call: TRBJ2-7
v_call: TRBV28
d_call: .
clone_size: .
cdr3_nt: TGTGCCAGCAGTTCCCCTGGGGTTTTACCCTACGAGCAGTACTTC
cdr3_aa: CASSSPGVLPYEQYF

j_call: TRBJ1-2
v_call: TRBV27
d_call: TRBD1
clone_size: .
cdr3_nt: TGTGCCAGCAGCATCACAGGGGCGGGTGGCTACACCTTC
cdr3_aa: CASSITGAGGYTF

j_call: TRBJ1-2
v_call: TRBV5-1
d_call: TRBD1
clone_size: .
cdr3_nt: TGCGCCAGCCGTCGGGGGACAGGAACCAACCCCTTGAGCTATGGCTACACCTTC
cdr3_aa: CASRRGTGTNPLSYGYTF

j_call: TRBJ2-7
v_call: TRBV5-1
d_call: .
clone_size: .
cdr3_nt: TGCGCCAGCAGCTTGGGCGGCGGGGTAGGGGAGCAGTACTTC
cdr3_aa: CASSLGGGVGEQYF

j_call: TRBJ2-5
v_call: TRBV5-6
d_call: TRBD2
clone_size: .
cdr3_nt: TGTGCCAGCAGCAGGGTAGCGGGAGGGGCGCCCCAAGAGACCCAGTACTTC
cdr3_aa: CASSRVAGGAPQETQYF

j_call: TRBJ1-1
v_call: TRBV9
d_call: .
clone_size: few
cdr3_nt: TGTGCCAGCAGCGTGACGGGGAACACTGAAGCTTTCTTT
cdr3_aa: CASSVTGNTEAFF

j_call: TRBJ2-5
v_call: TRBV6-6
d_call: TRBD1
clone_size: .
cdr3_nt: TGTGCCAGTGGGGGGACAGGTAGAGAGACCCAGTACTTC
cdr3_aa: CASGGTGRETQYF

j_call: TRBJ2-7
v_call: TRBV4-2
d_call: TRBD1
clone_size: .
cdr3_nt: TGTGCCAGCAGCCCTTACAGGGGGGACCTCTACGAGCAGTACTTC
cdr3_aa: CASSPYRGDLYEQYF

j_call: TRBJ2-5
v_call: TRBV7-9
d_call: .
clone_size: .
cdr3_nt: TGTGCCAGCAGCTTAGGGGCGAGCGGAGAGACCCAGTACTTC
cdr3_aa: CASSLGASGETQYF

j_call: TRBJ1-5
v_call: TRBV5-8
d_call: .
clone_size: .
cdr3_nt: TGTGCCAGCAGCTCGAGGACAGCGGGGGGTCAGCCCCAGCATTTT
cdr3_aa: CASSSRTAGGQPQHF

j_call: TRBJ1-2
v_call: TRBV28
d_call: TRBD1
clone_size: .
cdr3_nt: TGTGCCAGCAGTTTGGGAGGACAGGGTCTGCGAGGCTACACCTTC
cdr3_aa: CASSLGGQGLRGYTF

j_call: TRBJ1-1
v_call: TRBV6-5
d_call: TRBD1
clone_size: .
cdr3_nt: TGTGCCAGCAGGAGGACAGGGAATGTCGAAGCTTTCTTT
cdr3_aa: CASRRTGNVEAFF

j_call: TRBJ2-1
v_call: TRBV7-8
d_call: .
clone_size: .
cdr3_nt: TGTGCCAGCCGCCCGTCTTGGGGGGAGCAGTTCTTC
cdr3_aa: CASRPSWGEQFF

j_call: TRBJ2-4
v_call: TRBV6-5
d_call: .
clone_size: .
cdr3_nt: TGTGCCAGCATCCGCGGGAACATTCAGTACTTC
cdr3_aa: CASIRGNIQYF

j_call: TRBJ1-4
v_call: TRBV5-4
d_call: .
clone_size: once
cdr3_nt: TGTGCCAGCAGCTTGCGGGGAAATGAAAAACTGTTTTTT
cdr3_aa: CASSLRGNEKLFF

j_call: TRBJ2-7
v_call: TRBV4-1
d_call: TRBD2
clone_size: .
cdr3_nt: TGCGCCAGCAGCCAATTTCCGACTAGCGGGGGGGCCCGGGAGCAGTACTTC
cdr3_aa: CASSQFPTSGGAREQYF